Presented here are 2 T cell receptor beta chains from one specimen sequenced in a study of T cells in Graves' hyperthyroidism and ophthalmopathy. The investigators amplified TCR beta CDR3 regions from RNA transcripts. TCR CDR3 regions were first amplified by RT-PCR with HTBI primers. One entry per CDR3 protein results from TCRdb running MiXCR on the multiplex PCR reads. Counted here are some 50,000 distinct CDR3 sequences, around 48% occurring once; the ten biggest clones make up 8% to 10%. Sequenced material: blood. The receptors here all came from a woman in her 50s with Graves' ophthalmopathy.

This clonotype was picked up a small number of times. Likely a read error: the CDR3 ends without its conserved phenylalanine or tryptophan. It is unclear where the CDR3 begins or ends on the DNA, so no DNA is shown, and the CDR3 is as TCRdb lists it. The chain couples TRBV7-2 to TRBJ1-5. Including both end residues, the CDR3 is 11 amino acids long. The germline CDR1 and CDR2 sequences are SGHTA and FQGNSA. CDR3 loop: CASSLAPGLAN.

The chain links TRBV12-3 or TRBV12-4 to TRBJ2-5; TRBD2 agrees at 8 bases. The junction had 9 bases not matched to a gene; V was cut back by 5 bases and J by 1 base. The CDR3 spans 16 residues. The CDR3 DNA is TGTGCCAGCAGTCCGGGGGGGGGGGCAGCCCAAGAGACCCAGTACTTC. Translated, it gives CASSPGGGAAQETQYF.